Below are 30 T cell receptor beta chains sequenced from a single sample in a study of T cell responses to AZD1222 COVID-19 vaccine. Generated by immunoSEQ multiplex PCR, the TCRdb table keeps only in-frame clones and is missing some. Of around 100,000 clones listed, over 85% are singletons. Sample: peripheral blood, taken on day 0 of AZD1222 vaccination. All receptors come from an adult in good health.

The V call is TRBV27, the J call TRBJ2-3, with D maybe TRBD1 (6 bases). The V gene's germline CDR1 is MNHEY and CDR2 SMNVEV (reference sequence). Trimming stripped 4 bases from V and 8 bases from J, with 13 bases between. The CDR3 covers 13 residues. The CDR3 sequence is CASSWGPSSTQYF. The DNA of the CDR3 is TGTGCCAGCAGTTGGGGGCCTTCGAGTACGCAGTATTTT.

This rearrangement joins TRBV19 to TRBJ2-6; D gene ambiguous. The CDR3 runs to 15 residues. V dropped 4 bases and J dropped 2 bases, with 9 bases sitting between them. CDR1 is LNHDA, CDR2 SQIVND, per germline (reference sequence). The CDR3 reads CASSNIGTGANVLTF. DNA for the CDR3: TGTGCCAGTAGTAATATCGGAACTGGGGCCAACGTCCTGACTTTC.

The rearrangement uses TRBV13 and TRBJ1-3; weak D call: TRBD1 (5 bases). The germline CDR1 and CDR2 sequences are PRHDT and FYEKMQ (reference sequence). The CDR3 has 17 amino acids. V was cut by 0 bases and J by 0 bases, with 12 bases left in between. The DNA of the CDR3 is TGTGCCAGCAGCTTAGGACAGGCGACTATCTCTGGAAACACCATATATTTT. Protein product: CASSLGQATISGNTIYF.

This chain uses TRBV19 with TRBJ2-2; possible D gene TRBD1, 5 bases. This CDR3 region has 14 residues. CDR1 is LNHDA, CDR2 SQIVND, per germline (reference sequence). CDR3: CTKGPIVNTGELFF. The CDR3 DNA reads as TGTACCAAGGGGCCCATAGTGAACACCGGGGAGCTGTTTTTT. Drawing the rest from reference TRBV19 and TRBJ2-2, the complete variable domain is DGGITQSPKYLFRKEGQNVTLSCEQNLNHDAMYWYRQDPGQGLRLIYYSQIVNDFQKGDIAEGYSVSREKKESFPLTVTSAQKNPTAFYLCTKGPIVNTGELFFGEGSRLTVL.

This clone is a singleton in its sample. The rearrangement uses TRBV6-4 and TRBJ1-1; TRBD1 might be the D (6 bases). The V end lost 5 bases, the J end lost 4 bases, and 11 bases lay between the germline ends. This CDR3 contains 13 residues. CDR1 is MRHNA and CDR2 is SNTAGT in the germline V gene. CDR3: CASSPGTTTEAFF. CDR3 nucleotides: TGTGCCAGCAGTCCCGGGACAACCACTGAAGCTTTCTTT.

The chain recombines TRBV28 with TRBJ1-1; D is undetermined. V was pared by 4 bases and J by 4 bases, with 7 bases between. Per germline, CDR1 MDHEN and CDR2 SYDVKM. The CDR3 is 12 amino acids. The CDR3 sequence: CASSSGSTEAFF. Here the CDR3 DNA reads TGTGCCAGCAGTTCCGGGTCCACTGAAGCTTTCTTT.

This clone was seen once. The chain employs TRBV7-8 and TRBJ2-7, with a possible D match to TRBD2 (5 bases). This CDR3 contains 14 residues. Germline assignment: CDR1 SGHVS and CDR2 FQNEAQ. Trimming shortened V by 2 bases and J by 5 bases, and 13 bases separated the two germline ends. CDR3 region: CASSLLTRGDEQYF. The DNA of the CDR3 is TGTGCCAGCAGCTTACTGACCCGGGGTGACGAGCAGTACTTC.

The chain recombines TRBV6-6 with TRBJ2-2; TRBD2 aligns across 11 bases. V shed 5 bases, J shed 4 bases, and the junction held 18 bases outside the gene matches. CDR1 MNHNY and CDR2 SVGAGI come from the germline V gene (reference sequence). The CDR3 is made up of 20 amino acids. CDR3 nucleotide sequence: TGTGCCAGCAGTCCCCGGGGCATAGCGGGGGGGCTGATGGGCACCGGGGAGCTGTTTTTT. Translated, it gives CASSPRGIAGGLMGTGELFF.

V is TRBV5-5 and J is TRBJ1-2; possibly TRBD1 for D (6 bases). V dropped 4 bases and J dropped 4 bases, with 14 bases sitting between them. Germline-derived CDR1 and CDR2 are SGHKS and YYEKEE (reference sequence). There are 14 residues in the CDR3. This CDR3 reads CASSIRQVPYGYTF. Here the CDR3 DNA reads TGTGCCAGCAGCATACGACAGGTCCCCTATGGCTACACCTTC.

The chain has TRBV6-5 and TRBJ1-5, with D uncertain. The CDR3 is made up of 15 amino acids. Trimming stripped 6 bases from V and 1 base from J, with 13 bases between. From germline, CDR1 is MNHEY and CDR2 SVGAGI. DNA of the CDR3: TGTGCCAGCAGGTTTCGGTGGTTGAGCAATCAGCCCCAGCATTTT. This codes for CASRFRWLSNQPQHF.

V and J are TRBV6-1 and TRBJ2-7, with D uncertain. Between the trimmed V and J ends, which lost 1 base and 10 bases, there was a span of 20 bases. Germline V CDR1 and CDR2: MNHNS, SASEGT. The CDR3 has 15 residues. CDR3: CASSEGLMGRTPQYF. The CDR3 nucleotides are TGTGCCAGCAGTGAAGGTCTTATGGGTAGGACCCCCCAGTACTTC.

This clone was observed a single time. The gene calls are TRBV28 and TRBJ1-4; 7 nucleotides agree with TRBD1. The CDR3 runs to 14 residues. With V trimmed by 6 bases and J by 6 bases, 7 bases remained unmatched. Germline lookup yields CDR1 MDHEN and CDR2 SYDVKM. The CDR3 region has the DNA TGTGCCAGCAGACGACAGGGCGGGGATGAAAAACTGTTTTTT. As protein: CASRRQGGDEKLFF. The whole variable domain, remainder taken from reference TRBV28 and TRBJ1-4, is DVKVTQSSRYLVKRTGEKVFLECVQDMDHENMFWYRQDPGLGLRLIYFSYDVKMKEKGDIPEGYSVSREKKERFSLILESASTNQTSMYLCASRRQGGDEKLFFGSGTQLSVL.

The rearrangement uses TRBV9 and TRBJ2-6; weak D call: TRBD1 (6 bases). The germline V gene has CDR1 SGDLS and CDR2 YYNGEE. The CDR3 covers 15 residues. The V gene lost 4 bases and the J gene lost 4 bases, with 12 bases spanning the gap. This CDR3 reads CASSYQGSGANVLTF. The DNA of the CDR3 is TGTGCCAGCAGCTACCAGGGGTCCGGGGCCAACGTCCTGACTTTC. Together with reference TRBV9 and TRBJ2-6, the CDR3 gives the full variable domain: DSGVTQTPKHLITATGQRVTLRCSPRSGDLSVYWYQQSLDQGLQFLIQYYNGEERAKGNILERFSAQQFPDLHSELNLSSLELGDSALYFCASSYQGSGANVLTFGAGSRLTVL.

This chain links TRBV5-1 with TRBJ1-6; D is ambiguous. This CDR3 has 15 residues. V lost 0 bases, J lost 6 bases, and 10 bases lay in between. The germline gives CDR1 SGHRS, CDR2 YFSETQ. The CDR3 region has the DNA TGCGCCAGCAGCTTGGGGGTCAACGGTAATTCACCCCTCCACTTT. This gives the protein CASSLGVNGNSPLHF.

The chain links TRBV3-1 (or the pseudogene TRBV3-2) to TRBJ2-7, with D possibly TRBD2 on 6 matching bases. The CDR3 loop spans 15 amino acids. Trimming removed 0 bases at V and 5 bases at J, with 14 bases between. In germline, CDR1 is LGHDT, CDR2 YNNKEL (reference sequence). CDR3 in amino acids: CASSQDLAAPHEQYF. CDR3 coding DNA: TGTGCCAGCAGCCAAGATTTAGCGGCTCCCCACGAGCAGTACTTC.

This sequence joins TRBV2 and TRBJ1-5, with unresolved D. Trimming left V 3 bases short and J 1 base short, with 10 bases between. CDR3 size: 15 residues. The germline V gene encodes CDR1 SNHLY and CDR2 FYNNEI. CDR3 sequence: CASSEMAESNQPQHF. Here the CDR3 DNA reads TGTGCCAGCAGTGAGATGGCGGAGAGCAATCAGCCCCAGCATTTT.

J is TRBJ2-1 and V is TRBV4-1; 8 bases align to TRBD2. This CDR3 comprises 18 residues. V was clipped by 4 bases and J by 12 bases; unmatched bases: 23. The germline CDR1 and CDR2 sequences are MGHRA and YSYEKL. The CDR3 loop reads CASSPTPGGREASRVQFF. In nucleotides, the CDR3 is TGCGCCAGCAGCCCGACGCCCGGGGGGCGGGAGGCATCTCGCGTGCAGTTCTTC.

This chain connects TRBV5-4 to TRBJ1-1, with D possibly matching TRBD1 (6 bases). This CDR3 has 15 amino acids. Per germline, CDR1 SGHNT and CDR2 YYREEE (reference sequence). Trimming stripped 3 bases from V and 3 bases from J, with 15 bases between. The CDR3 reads CASSSGGRGDTEAFF. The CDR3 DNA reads TGTGCCAGCAGCTCGGGGGGGCGCGGGGACACTGAAGCTTTCTTT. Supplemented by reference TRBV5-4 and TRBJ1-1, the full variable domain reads ETGVTQSPTHLIKTRGQQVTLRCSSQSGHNTVSWYQQALGQGPQFIFQYYREEENGRGNFPPRFSGLQFPNYSSELNVNALELDDSALYLCASSSGGRGDTEAFFGQGTRLTVV.

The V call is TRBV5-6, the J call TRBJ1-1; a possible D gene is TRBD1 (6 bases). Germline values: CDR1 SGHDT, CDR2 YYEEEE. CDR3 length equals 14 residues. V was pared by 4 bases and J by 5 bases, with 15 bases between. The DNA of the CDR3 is TGTGCCAGCAGCAAGATACAGGGAGGGACTGAAGCTTTCTTT. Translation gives CASSKIQGGTEAFF. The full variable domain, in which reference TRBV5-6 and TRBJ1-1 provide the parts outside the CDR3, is DAGVTQSPTHLIKTRGQQVTLRCSPKSGHDTVSWYQQALGQGPQFIFQYYEEEERQRGNFPDRFSGHQFPNYSSELNVNALLLGDSALYLCASSKIQGGTEAFFGQGTRLTVV.

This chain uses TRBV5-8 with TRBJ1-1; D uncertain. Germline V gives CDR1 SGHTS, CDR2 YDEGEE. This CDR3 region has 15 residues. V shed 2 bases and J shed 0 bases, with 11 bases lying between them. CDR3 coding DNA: TGTGCCAGCAGCTTCCAAGCACAGTTGAACACTGAAGCTTTCTTT. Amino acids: CASSFQAQLNTEAFF.

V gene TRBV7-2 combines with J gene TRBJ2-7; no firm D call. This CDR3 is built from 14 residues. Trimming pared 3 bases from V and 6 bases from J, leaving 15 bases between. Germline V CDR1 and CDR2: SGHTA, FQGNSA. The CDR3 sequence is CASSFTESLREQYF. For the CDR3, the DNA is TGTGCCAGCAGCTTCACGGAGTCCCTGCGCGAGCAGTACTTC.

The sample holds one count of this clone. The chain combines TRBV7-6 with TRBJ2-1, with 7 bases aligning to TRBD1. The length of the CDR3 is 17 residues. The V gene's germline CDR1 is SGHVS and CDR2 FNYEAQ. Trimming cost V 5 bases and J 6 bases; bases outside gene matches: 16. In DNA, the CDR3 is TGTGCCAGCAGCCGCCTGCCCACAGGGGTGTTGTCCAATGAGCAGTTCTTC. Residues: CASSRLPTGVLSNEQFF.

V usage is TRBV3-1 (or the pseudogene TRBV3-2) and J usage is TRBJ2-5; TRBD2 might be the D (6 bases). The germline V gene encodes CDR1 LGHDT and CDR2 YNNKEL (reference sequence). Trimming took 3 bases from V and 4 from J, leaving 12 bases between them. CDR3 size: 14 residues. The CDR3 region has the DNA TGTGCCAGCAGCCATCTCGGGACTGGAGAGACCCAGTACTTC. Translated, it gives CASSHLGTGETQYF.

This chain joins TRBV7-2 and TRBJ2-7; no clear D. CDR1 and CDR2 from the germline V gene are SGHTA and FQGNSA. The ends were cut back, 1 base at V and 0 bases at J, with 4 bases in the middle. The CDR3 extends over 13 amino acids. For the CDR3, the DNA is TGTGCCAGCAGCTTAGGACACTCCTACGAGCAGTACTTC. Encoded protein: CASSLGHSYEQYF.

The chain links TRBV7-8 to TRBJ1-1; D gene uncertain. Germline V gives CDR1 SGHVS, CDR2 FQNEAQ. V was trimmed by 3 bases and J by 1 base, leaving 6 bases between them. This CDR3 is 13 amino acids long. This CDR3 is CASSFSENTEAFF. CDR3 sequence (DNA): TGTGCCAGCAGCTTTTCGGAGAACACTGAAGCTTTCTTT.

The CDR3: CASSSSGTENYGYTF. CDR3 bases: TGTGCCAGCTCATCTTCTGGGACGGAAAACTATGGCTACACCTTC. The chain carries TRBV18 and TRBJ1-2, with a weak D call TRBD1 (5 bases). V lost 5 bases to trimming and J lost 2 bases, with 15 bases between them. The CDR3 extends over 15 amino acids. CDR1 is KGHSH and CDR2 is LQKENI in the germline V gene.

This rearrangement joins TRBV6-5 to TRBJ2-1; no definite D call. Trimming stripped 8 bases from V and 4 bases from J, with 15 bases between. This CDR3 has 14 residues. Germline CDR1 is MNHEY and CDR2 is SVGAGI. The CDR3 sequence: CASGRASEYNEQFF. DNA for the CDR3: TGTGCCAGCGGCCGGGCCTCCGAGTACAATGAGCAGTTCTTC.

CDR3: CASGQGYGYTF. The CDR3 DNA is TGTGCCAGCGGACAGGGATATGGCTACACCTTC. The J gene is TRBJ1-2, the V gene TRBV27; 8 nucleotides match TRBD1. V gave up 8 bases and J gave up 5 bases; unmatched junction bases: 1. Germline V gives CDR1 MNHEY, CDR2 SMNVEV (reference sequence). CDR3 length: 11 residues.

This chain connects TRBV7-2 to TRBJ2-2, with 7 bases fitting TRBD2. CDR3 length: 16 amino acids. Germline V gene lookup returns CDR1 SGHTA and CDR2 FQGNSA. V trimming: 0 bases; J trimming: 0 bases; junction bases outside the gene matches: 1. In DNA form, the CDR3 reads TGTGCCAGCAGCTTAGCGGGGGGGTCGAACACCGGGGAGCTGTTTTTT. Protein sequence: CASSLAGGSNTGELFF.

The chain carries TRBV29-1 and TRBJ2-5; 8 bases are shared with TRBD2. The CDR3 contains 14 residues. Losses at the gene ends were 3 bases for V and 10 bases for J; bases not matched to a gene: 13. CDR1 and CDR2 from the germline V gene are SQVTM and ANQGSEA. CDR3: CSVDSGVPAGVQYF. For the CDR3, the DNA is TGCAGCGTTGATAGCGGGGTCCCCGCGGGGGTCCAGTACTTC.